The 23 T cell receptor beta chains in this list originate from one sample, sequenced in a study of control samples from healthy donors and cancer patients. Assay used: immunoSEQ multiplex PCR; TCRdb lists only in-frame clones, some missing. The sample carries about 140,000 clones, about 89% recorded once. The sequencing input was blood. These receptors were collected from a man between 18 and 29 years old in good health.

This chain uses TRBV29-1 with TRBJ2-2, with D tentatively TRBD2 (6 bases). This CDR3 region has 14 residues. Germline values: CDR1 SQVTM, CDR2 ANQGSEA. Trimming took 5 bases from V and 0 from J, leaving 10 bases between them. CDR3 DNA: TGCAGCGTTCGGGGACTGTCGAACACCGGGGAGCTGTTTTTT. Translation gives CSVRGLSNTGELFF.

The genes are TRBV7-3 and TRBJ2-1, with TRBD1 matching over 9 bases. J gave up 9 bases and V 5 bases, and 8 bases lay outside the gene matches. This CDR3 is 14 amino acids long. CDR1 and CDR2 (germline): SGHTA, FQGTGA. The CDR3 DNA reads TGTGCCAGCAGCCCGGGACAGGGCCTCGGTGAGCAGTTCTTC. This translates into CASSPGQGLGEQFF.

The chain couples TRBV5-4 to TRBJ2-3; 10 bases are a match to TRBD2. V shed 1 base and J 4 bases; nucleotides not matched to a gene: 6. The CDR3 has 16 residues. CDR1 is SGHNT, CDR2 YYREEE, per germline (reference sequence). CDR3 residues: CASSLRSGGAADTQYF. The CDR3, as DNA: TGTGCCAGCAGCTTGCGAAGCGGGGGGGCAGCAGATACGCAGTATTTT. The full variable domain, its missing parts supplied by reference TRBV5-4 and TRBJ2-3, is ETGVTQSPTHLIKTRGQQVTLRCSSQSGHNTVSWYQQALGQGPQFIFQYYREEENGRGNFPPRFSGLQFPNYSSELNVNALELDDSALYLCASSLRSGGAADTQYFGPGTRLTVL.

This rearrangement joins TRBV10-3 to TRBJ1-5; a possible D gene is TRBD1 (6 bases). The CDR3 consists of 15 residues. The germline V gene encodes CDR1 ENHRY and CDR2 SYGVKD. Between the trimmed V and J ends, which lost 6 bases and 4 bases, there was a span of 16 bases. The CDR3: CAIREGVGENQPQHF. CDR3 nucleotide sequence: TGTGCCATCAGGGAGGGGGTCGGAGAAAATCAGCCCCAGCATTTT.

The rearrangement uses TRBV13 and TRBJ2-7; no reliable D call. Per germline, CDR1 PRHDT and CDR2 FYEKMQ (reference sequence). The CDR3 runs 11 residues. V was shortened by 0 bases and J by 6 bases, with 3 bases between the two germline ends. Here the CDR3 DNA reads TGTGCCAGCAGCTTAGGGAGCGAGCAGTACTTC. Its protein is CASSLGSEQYF.

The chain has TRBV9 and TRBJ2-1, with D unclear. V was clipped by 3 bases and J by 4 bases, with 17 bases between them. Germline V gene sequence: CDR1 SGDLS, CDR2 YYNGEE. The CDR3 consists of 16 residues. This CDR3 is CASSAADTQIYNEQFF. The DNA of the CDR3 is TGTGCCAGCAGCGCGGCCGACACCCAGATTTACAATGAGCAGTTCTTC.

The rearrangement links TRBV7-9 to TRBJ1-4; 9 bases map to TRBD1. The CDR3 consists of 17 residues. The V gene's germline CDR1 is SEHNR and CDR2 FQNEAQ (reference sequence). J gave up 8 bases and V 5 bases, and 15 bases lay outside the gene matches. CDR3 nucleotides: TGTGCCAGCAGCGGTTCCGGGACAGGGCCATCACGGGAAAAACTGTTTTTT. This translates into CASSGSGTGPSREKLFF.

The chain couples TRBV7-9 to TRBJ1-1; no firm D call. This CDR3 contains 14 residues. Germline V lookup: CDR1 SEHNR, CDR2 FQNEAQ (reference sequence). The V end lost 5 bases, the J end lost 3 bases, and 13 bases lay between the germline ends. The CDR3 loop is CASSTGPSHTEAFF. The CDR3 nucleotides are TGTGCCAGCAGCACCGGGCCTAGCCACACTGAAGCTTTCTTT.

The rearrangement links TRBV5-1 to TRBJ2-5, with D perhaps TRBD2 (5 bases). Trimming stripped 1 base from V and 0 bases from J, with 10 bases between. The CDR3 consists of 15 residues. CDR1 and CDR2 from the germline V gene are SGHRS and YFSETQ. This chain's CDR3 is CASSLKGAYQETQYF. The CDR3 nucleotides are TGCGCCAGCAGCTTGAAGGGAGCGTACCAAGAGACCCAGTACTTC. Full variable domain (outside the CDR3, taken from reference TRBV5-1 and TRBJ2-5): KAGVTQTPRYLIKTRGQQVTLSCSPISGHRSVSWYQQTPGQGLQFLFEYFSETQRNKGNFPGRFSGRQFSNSRSEMNVSTLELGDSALYLCASSLKGAYQETQYFGPGTRLLVL.

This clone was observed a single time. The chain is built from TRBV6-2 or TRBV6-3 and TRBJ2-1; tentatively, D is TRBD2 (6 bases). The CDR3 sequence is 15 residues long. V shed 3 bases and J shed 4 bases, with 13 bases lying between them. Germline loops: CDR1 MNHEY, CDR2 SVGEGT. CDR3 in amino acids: CASSYEAGMYNEQFF. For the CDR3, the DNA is TGTGCCAGCAGTTATGAGGCGGGAATGTACAATGAGCAGTTCTTC.

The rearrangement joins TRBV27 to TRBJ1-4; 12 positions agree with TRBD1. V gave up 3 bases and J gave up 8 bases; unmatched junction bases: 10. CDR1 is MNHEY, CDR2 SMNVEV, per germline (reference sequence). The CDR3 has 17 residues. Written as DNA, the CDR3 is TGTGCCAGCAGTTTCTCGGGACAGGGGGCTCAGGACGAAAAACTGTTTTTT. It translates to CASSFSGQGAQDEKLFF.

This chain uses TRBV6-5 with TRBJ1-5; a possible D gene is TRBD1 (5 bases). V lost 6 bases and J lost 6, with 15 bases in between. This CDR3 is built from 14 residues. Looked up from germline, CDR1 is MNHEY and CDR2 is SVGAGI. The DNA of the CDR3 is TGTGCCAGCAGGCCTGCAGGGCTCCGTCAGCCCCAGCATTTT. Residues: CASRPAGLRQPQHF.

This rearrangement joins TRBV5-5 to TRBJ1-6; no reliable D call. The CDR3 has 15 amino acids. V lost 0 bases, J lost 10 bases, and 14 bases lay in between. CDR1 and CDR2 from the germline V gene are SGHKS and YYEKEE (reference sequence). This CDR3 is CASSLDLGFGSPLHF. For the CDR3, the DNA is TGTGCCAGCAGCTTGGATCTGGGTTTCGGGTCACCCCTCCACTTT.

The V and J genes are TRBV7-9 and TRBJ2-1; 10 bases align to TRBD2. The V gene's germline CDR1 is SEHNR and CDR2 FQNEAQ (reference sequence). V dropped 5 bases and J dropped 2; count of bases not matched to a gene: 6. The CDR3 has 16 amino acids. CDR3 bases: TGTGCCAGCAGCCTTAGCGGGGGGACAACCTACAATGAGCAGTTCTTC. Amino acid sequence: CASSLSGGTTYNEQFF.

CDR3 DNA sequence: TGTGCCAGCAGCCAGGGACTGGCGAGCTCTGGAAACACCATATATTTT. It encodes CASSQGLASSGNTIYF. The chain links TRBV4-2 to TRBJ1-3; weak D call: TRBD1 (5 bases). Per the germline V gene, CDR1 is LGHNA and CDR2 is YNFKEQ. Trimming pared 3 bases from V and 0 bases from J, leaving 12 bases between. The CDR3 spans 16 residues.

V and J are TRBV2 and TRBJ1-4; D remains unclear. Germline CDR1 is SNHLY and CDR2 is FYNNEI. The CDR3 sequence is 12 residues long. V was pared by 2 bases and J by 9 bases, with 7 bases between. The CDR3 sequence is CASSETGQKLFF. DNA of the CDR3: TGTGCCAGCAGTGAAACCGGGCAAAAACTGTTTTTT.

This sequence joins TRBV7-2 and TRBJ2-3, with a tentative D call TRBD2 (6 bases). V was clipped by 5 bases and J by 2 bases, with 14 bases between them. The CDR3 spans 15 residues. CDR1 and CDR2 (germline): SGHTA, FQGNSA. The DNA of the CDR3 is TGTGCCAGCAGCCCCGGGACTCAGAACACAGATACGCAGTATTTT. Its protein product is CASSPGTQNTDTQYF.

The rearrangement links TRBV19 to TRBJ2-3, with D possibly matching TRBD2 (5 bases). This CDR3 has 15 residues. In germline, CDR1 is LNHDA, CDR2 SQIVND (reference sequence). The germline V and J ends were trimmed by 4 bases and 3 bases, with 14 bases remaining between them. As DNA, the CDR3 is TGTGCCAGTAGTACGTGGGGAGATAGGACAGATACGCAGTATTTT. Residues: CASSTWGDRTDTQYF.

CDR3 protein: CASRETGASNQPQHF. DNA of the CDR3: TGTGCCAGCAGAGAGACAGGGGCCAGCAATCAGCCCCAGCATTTT. The gene calls are TRBV6-5 and TRBJ1-5, with TRBD1 matching 8 bases. Germline values: CDR1 MNHEY, CDR2 SVGAGI. After removal of 6 bases from V and 1 base from J, the junction contained 5 bases not matched to a gene. This CDR3 is 15 amino acids long.

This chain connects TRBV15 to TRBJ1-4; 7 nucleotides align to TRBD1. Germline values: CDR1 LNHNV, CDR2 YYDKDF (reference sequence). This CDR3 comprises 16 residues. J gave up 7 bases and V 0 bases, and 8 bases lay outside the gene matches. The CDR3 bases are TGTGCCACCAGCAGAGATCTGGCAGGGGGAGGTGAAAAACTGTTTTTT. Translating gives CATSRDLAGGGEKLFF.

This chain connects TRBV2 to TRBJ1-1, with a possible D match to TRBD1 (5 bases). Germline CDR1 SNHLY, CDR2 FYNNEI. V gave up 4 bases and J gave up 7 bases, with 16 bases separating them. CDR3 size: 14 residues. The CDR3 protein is CASSAHSTQGEAFF. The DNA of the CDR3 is TGTGCCAGCAGTGCCCACAGTACCCAGGGTGAAGCTTTCTTT.

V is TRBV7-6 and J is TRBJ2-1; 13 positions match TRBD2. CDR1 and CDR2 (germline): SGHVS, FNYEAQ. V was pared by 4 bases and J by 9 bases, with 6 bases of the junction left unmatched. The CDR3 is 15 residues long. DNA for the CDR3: TGTGCCAGCAGCTCCTCGACTAGCGGGGGGAGTGAGCAGTTCTTC. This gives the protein CASSSSTSGGSEQFF.

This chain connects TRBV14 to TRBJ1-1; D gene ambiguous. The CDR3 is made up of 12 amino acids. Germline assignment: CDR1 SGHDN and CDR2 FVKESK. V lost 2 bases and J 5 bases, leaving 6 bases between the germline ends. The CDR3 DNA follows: TGTGCCAGCAGCCAATCGAGAACTGAAGCTTTCTTT. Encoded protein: CASSQSRTEAFF.